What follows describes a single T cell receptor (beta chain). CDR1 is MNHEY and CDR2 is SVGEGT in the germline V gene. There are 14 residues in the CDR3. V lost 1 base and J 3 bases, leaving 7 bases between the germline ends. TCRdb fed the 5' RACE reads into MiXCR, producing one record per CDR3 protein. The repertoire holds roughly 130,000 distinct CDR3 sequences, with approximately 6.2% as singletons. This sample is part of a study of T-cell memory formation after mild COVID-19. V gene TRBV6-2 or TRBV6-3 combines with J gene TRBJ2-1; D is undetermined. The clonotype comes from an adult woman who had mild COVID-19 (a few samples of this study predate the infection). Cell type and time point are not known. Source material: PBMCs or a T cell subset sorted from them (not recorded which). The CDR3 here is CASSYLAVYNEQFF. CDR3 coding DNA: TGTGCCAGCAGTTACTTGGCAGTCTACAATGAGCAGTTCTTC.